This T cell receptor beta chain is from a study of neurological immune-mediated disorders (dated by TCRdb to the late 2010s). For the study in its entirety: Peripheral blood TCR-beta repertoires from patients with HTLV-I-associated myelopathy (HAM/TSP), patients with multiple sclerosis, and healthy controls were compared in the study using UMI-based sequencing. Of the roughly 70 subjects in the cohort, some 15 were HAM/TSP patients, roughly 35 were multiple sclerosis patients, and some 20 were healthy controls. Technical triplicate libraries were sequenced to precisely calculate the variability in frequency of each individual clone. Alongside PBMC samples, the set of 106 TCR-beta libraries contained longitudinal samples, technical triplicates, and paired CD4+ and CD8+ T-cell subsets that had been sorted.

To synthesize cDNA, template-switch 5'RACE was performed with a primer carrying a 10-nucleotide random unique molecular identifier so that each TCR transcript was tagged. Every sequencing run yielded over 200 million TCR-beta sequences covering 15-18 subjects. Total RNA was extracted with the RNeasy kit. The KAPA Real-time Library Amplification kit was used to amplify TCR-beta VDJ regions with primers for the TCR constant region and the 5'RACE anchor. A first PCR added sample indexes and Illumina adaptors, after which a second PCR increased the library yield. After purification with Ampure beads, the TCR product of roughly 650 bp was size-selected on a 2% E-gel SizeSelection system. Before pooling, libraries had their quality checked on a Bioanalyzer, their concentration measured with Qubit, and their quantity determined with the Kapa Library Quantification kit. An Illumina HiSeq 2500 sequenced the libraries paired-end 2 x 150 bp. To increase sequence diversity, roughly 23-30% phiX was spiked into each library pool. In the source study's methods: The quality-filtered reads were processed with the UMI-based MiGEC pipeline, whose error correction step removed more than 90% of the raw TCR sequences. IMGT germline references were used for alignment of VDJ genes, and clonotypes were defined by a unique CDR3 amino acid sequence together with V-J genes. VDJtools evaluated clonal expansion, Shannon diversity and CDR3 relatedness (CalcPairwiseDistances, ClusterSamples); CLCbio workbench built phylogenetic trees. Using coefficient-of-variation modelling across technical triplicates, the study counted a clone as expanded if it had at least 8 unique UMIs. Using fastp at Q25 and MiXCR, TCRdb reprocessed the public reads and kept productive beta chains. Records with the same CDR3 protein are collapsed into one entry carrying the most frequent genes and DNA. V and J calls and clone size were set by TCRdb, not the authors. This sample lists about 31,000 distinct CDR3 sequences; about 16% were detected once. The ten largest clones represent about 5% of the sample.

The full study reports these points: No identical CDR3 amino acid sequences were found to be shared among expanded clones across subjects, suggesting that TCR-beta repertoires were private in all groups. TCR clonal expansion was highest in HAM/TSP patients and lowest in MS patients, with MS patients falling below even healthy controls.

This clonotype has ten or more counts. Its antigen is currently not known. No per-base quality is available; no much larger clone lies one base away. Per the publication, the time point label means: technical triplicate 3. For the sorted-subset TCR libraries, the starting material was 850,000 to 1,000,000 sorted CD4+ or CD8+ T cells. Peripheral blood was subjected to Ficoll-Hypaque density gradient centrifugation to isolate PBMCs, which were then cryopreserved in liquid nitrogen. Paired sorted CD4+ and CD8+ subsets came from healthy controls, HAM/TSP patients and MS patients. Between the V and J ends, shortened by 2 bases and 4 bases respectively, the junction contains 11 bases. The CDR3 has 14 amino acids, counting the end cysteine and phenylalanine. Only the CDR3 part of the read is kept: 42 bases, read in frame from the first base. The germline V gene yields MNHNS for CDR1 and SASEGT for CDR2.

This receptor was identified in a female donor with HTLV-1-associated myelopathy (HAM/TSP). The sample was CD4+ T cells from blood. The sequence joins TRBV6-1 to TRBJ1-2; a tentative D call is TRBD1 (5 bases match). CDR3 sequence: CASSEHGASYGYTF. At the DNA level, the sequence is TGTGCCAGCAGTGAACATGGGGCCTCCTATGGCTACACCTTC.